This record concerns one TCR beta chain sequence. Its recognized antigen is unknown. Base-call qualities are not available, and no considerably larger clone is one nucleotide away. Each collaborating institution followed its own protocols to collect whole blood in K2EDTA tubes. Collaborator samples were shipped for TCRbeta analysis as frozen whole blood, isolated PBMCs, or DNA extracted from either sample type. The CDR1 and CDR2 encoded by the germline V gene are SGHTA and FQGNSA. The CDR3 has 15 amino acids, counting the end cysteine and phenylalanine. Here the CDR3 DNA is all that survives: 45 bases in frame from base 1. V and J lose 5 bases and 1 base, and a span of 14 bases separates them. The entry originates in a study of blood T cell repertoires in COVID-19 (dated by TCRdb to about 2020). Regarding the research as a whole: Collaborator samples came from the United States, Italy and Spain and covered acute and convalescent phases of COVID-19. The sample metadata nearly always contained a de-identified subject ID, COVID-19 status, age in years and sex. The samples were drawn from two sources: the first 160 participants of the ongoing ImmuneRACE study, and 1,254 subjects contributed by 6 global collaborators. Subjects who had been exposed to COVID-19, were actively infected with it, or had recovered from it provided the deeply sampled blood TCRbeta repertoires that made up the dataset. The repertoires were released in a freely available public database meant as a resource for research on the immune response to SARS-CoV-2. The prospective study material was composed of cDNA or gDNA derived from T cells, B-cell-depleted T cells, or PBMCs. Where available, HLA class I and class II types were obtained from metadata supplied by the sample provider rather than from assay-based typing. Points the paper makes about the study in general: Clinical and demographic metadata were provided uncurated, with the amount varying by source and participant.

TCRbeta CDR3 regions were amplified from genomic DNA by means of the immunoSEQ Assay, a bias-controlled multiplex PCR. Under the source paper's analysis protocol: The number of nucleated cells in each sample was estimated by amplification of reference gene primers within the assay. To quantify the absolute abundance of each unique TCRbeta CDR3 rearrangement, sequence reads were collapsed and filtered. Productive Simpson clonality was computed per sample as the square root of Simpson's diversity index over productive rearrangements. Held by TCRdb, this immuneACCESS table contains in-frame sequences only and omits some clones. Under half of the omission traces to an unresolved V gene where checked; the cause of the rest is unknown. Clone size and the V and J calls come from that table; the DNA yielded D and trimming. Present in this sample are tens of thousands of clones, more than 90% of which were seen just once. The biggest ten clones account for around 1.6% of the sample.

The sequenced sample consisted of peripheral blood. The TCR originated in a man between 45 and 60 years old with acute or convalescent COVID-19. The chain was built from TRBV7-2 and TRBJ2-5, with a weak D call of TRBD2 (6 bases match). CDR3 protein: CASSKFLASQETQYF. The nucleotide sequence reads as follows: TGTGCCAGCAGCAAATTCCTAGCGTCCCAAGAGACCCAGTACTTC. This CDR3, with the reference TRBV7-2 and TRBJ2-5 proteins standing in past its ends, gives the full variable domain GAGVSQSPSNKVTEKGKDVELRCDPISGHTALYWYRQSLGQGLEFLIYFQGNSAPDKSGLPSDRFSAERTGGSVSTLTIQRTQQEDSAVYLCASSKFLASQETQYFGPGTRLLVL.